This T cell receptor beta chain originates from a study of blood T cells in healthy people across ages (dated by TCRdb to the mid-2010s). Some background on the complete study: In model experiments, roughly one uniquely barcoded TCR beta cDNA molecule per two T cells was captured by template switching. Four age groups were formed from the donors: young (average approximately 17 years), middle-aged (approximately 40), aged (roughly 56) and long-lived (approximately 80). To avoid experimental bias, donors of different ages were randomly spread across the sequencing lanes. Age-related changes in TCR beta repertoire diversity were measured in the study by deep sequencing normalized with unique cDNA molecular identifiers. Using the same blood draw, the study looked at two additional independent replicas of 1 million unique cDNA reads for two donors, one aged 18 to 30 and the other aged 80 or older. Study-level results and caveats: Compared with the aged group, more naive CD4+ T cells, fewer expanded clones and increased TCR diversity were shown by the long-lived group, suggesting age selection. Estimates of total diversity based on one million sequenced T cells were considered lower bounds and underestimates. Because the CMV infection status of the donors was unknown, age-related changes in expanded clonotypes may potentially have been confounded. Observed TCR beta diversity per million T cells fell roughly linearly with age, and a significant reduction was already apparent by age approximately 41. Conclusive comparison of naive and antigen-experienced compartments was prevented by the profiling of bulk unsorted PBMCs. There was a strong correlation between observed TCR beta diversity and the percentage of naive T cells measured by flow cytometry.

Systemically healthy Caucasian individuals from Russia, roughly 40 in total and aged about 6 to 95 years, were included as donors. Around 10 milliliters of peripheral blood were collected from each donor into EDTA-treated Vacutainer tubes. Ficoll-Paque density-gradient centrifugation was used to isolate PBMCs, with at least 6.5 million per sample. Total RNA, at least 6 micrograms per sample, was extracted from PBMCs with Trizol reagent. Naive CD45RAhigh/CD27high T cell percentages were measured by flow cytometry on a PBMC aliquot from every donor. A remark on this clonotype: Its antigen target is currently unknown. No base quality information exists; no much larger clone differs at one position.

Receptors were amplified or captured by 5' RACE. Sequencing was performed on an Illumina HiSeq 2500. A second PCR of about 6 to 11 cycles was performed with a sample-barcoded 5' primer and a J-beta primer mix. A template-switch 5' adaptor carrying 12 random nucleotides introduced a unique molecular identifier onto each TCR beta cDNA molecule. Each sample yielded at least 2.5 million CDR3-containing paired-end reads. The Mint cDNA synthesis kit, primed by a TRBC-specific oligonucleotide, was used to synthesize first-strand cDNA from all RNA. After uracil-DNA glycosylase treatment, a first 18-cycle PCR used universal primers M1SS and BC2_uni_R on all cDNA. As for the original processing: Each sample was normalized by randomly selecting 1 million high-quality reads, each carrying a distinct molecular identifier. Instead of being binned into consensus sequences, reads with shared molecular identifiers were discarded. MiTCR, run with a Q25 quality threshold and the strictest error-elimination algorithm, handled CDR3 identification, clonotype clustering and error correction. Lower-bound total TCR beta diversity was estimated with a nonparametric unseen species model using Euler transformation. TCRdb itself trimmed the public reads at Q25 with fastp, ran MiXCR and retained productive beta chains. Here each entry gathers all rows of one CDR3 protein and keeps the most common genes and DNA. The V and J calls were not made by the authors but by TCRdb's processing. This sample gives about 1.8 million distinct CDR3 sequences in total; about 50% of them show up just once. The ten largest clonotypes hold less than 2.5% of the sample.

CDR1 and CDR2 are drawn from the germline V gene: MNHEY, SVGEGT. Unmatched junction bases come to 6, with V trimmed by 8 bases and J by 1 base. From the cysteine through the phenylalanine, the CDR3 covers 14 amino acids. Of the read, only the CDR3 DNA is kept; its 42 bases are in frame from base 1. This receptor was taken from a woman aged 40-49 years in good health. The sequencing sample was made of blood. Here the chain combines TRBV6-2 or TRBV6-3 and TRBJ1-1, and TRBD1 aligns with 8 junction nucleotides. The CDR3 reads CASGWTGRNTEAFF. The DNA is as follows: TGTGCCAGCGGGTGGACAGGGAGGAACACTGAAGCTTTCTTT.